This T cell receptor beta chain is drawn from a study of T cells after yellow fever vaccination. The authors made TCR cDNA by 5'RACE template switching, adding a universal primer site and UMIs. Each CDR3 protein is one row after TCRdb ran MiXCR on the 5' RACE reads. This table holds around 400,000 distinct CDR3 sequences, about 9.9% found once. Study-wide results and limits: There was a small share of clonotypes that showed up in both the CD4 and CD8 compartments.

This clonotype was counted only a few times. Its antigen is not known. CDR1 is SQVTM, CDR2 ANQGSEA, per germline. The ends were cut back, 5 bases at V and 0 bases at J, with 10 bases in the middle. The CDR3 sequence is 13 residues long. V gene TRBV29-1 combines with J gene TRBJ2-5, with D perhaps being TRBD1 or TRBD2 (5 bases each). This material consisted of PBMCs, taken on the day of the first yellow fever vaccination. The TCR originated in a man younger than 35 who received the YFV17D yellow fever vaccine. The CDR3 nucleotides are TGCAGCGTTCCTCGGGGCTACCAAGAGACCCAGTACTTC. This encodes CSVPRGYQETQYF.